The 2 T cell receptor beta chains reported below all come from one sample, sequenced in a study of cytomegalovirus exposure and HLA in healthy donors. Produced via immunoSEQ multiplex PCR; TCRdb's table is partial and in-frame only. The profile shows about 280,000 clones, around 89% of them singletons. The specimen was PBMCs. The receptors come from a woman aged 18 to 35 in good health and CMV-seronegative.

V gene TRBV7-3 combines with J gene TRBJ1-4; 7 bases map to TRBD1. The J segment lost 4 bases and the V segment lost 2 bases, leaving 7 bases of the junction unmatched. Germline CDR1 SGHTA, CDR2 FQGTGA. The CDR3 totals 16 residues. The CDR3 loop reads CASSLPGQVDNEKLFF. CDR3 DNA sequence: TGTGCCAGCAGCTTACCCGGACAGGTTGATAATGAAAAACTGTTTTTT. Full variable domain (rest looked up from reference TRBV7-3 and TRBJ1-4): GAGVSQTPSNKVTEKGKYVELRCDPISGHTALYWYRQSLGQGPEFLIYFQGTGAADDSGLPNDRFFAVRPEGSVSTLKIQRTERGDSAVYLCASSLPGQVDNEKLFFGSGTQLSVL.

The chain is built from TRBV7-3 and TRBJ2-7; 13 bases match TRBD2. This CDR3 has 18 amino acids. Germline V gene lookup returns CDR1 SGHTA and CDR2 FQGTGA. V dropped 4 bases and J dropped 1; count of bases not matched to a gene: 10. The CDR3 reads CASSSWAGTSGVSYEQYF. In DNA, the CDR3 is TGTGCCAGCAGCTCCTGGGCCGGGACTAGCGGGGTATCCTACGAGCAGTACTTC.